These 28 T cell receptor beta chains originate from one sample sequenced in a study of human T cells and chemical hapten exposure (dated by TCRdb to the early 2020s). Library generation was performed with RACE. This sample was sequenced with a NextSeq 500. TCRdb ran its own pipeline on the public reads, namely fastp trimming at Q25 and MiXCR clone calling, and kept in-frame beta chains. Each entry merges the rows of one CDR3 protein and shows their most common DNA and genes. The sample includes around 100,000 distinct CDR3 sequences, with approximately 11% observed a single time. In total, the top ten clones hold approximately 4% of the sample. The time point label for this specimen denotes: patch test 1, 2 weeks after DPC sensitization. The label giving this sample's treatment or condition can be read as: therapeutic diphenylcyclopropenone sensitization with weekly scalp DPC. The sequencing here drew on whole blood, taken in connection with sensitization to the hapten diphenylcyclopropenone (DPC). The receptors were sampled from a woman between 35 and 50 years old with alopecia areata. Some clones in this sample may be carry-over from other donors' samples.

This clonotype was found many times. The chain uses TRBV11-2 and TRBJ2-3; D might be TRBD2 (6 bases). CDR1 and CDR2 (germline): SGHAT, FQNNGV. The length of the CDR3 is 17 residues. Trimming took 6 bases from V and 1 from J, leaving 20 bases between them. CDR3 nucleotides: TGTGCCAGCAGGGGCTGGACTACACAGTTTGGCACAGATACGCAGTATTTT. Its protein product is CASRGWTTQFGTDTQYF.

This clonotype was recorded at least ten times. CDR3 DNA: TGTGCCTGGAACCCGGACTACGACACCGGGGAGCTGTTTTTT. This codes for CAWNPDYDTGELFF. This chain links TRBV30 with TRBJ2-2, with D maybe TRBD2 (6 bases). Trimming cost V 4 bases and J 3 bases, with 12 bases left between them. Germline assignment: CDR1 GTSNPN and CDR2 SVGIG (reference sequence). This CDR3 region has 14 residues.

The table lists this clonotype with a few counts. The chain has TRBV20-1 and TRBJ2-1; D perhaps matches TRBD1 (5 bases). The CDR3 covers 12 residues. Trimming took off 5 bases at V and 4 bases at J, with 9 bases between the two ends. Per the germline V gene, CDR1 is DFQATT and CDR2 is SNEGSKA (reference sequence). The CDR3 spells CSAEGQYNEQFF. DNA of the CDR3: TGCAGTGCTGAAGGACAATACAATGAGCAGTTCTTC.

This clonotype was observed a few times. This chain joins TRBV7-2 and TRBJ2-3; no clear D gene. Trimming removed 1 base from V and 2 bases from J, with 10 bases in between. Germline assignment: CDR1 SGHTA and CDR2 FQGNSA. CDR3 length: 15 amino acids. CDR3 bases: TGTGCCAGCAGCTTAGAGGGCAGATTCACAGATACGCAGTATTTT. This gives the protein CASSLEGRFTDTQYF. Combining the CDR3 with reference TRBV7-2 and TRBJ2-3 gives the whole variable domain GAGVSQSPSNKVTEKGKDVELRCDPISGHTALYWYRQSLGQGLEFLIYFQGNSAPDKSGLPSDRFSAERTGGSVSTLTIQRTQQEDSAVYLCASSLEGRFTDTQYFGPGTRLTVL.

CDR3 protein: CSARVTGQPQHF. The CDR3 bases are TGCAGTGCTAGAGTAACGGGGCAGCCCCAGCATTTT. The V call is TRBV20-1, the J call TRBJ1-5; D not resolved. Deletions cut 1 base from V and 7 bases from J, with 8 bases between. Germline V gene data show CDR1 as DFQATT and CDR2 as SNEGSKA (reference sequence). The CDR3 is made up of 12 amino acids.

The sample holds many counts of this clonotype. This chain uses TRBV6-1 with TRBJ1-3; no reliable D call. This CDR3 region has 15 residues. With 2 bases removed from V and 0 bases from J, the gap between germline ends came to 8 bases. Germline CDR1 and CDR2: MNHNS and SASEGT. CDR3 DNA sequence: TGTGCCAGCAGTGAATGGCCTAGCTCTGGAAACACCATATATTTT. Translating it yields CASSEWPSSGNTIYF.

This clonotype turned up a few times. The V gene is TRBV3-1, the J gene TRBJ1-2; D is unclear. The V end lost 6 bases, the J end lost 6 bases, and 11 bases lay between the germline ends. This CDR3 has 12 residues. The V gene's germline CDR1 is LGHDT and CDR2 YNNKEL (reference sequence). CDR3 bases: TGTGCCAGCAGTCTCCGCGGCCATGGCTACACCTTC. It translates to CASSLRGHGYTF.

This chain connects TRBV24-1 to TRBJ1-5, with TRBD1 identical over 7 bases. The ends lost 0 bases at V and 3 bases at J; junction bases unmatched: 16. The CDR3 loop spans 20 amino acids. Per the germline V gene, CDR1 is KGHDR and CDR2 is SFDVKD. The CDR3 region has the DNA TGTGCCACCAGTGATTTGCAGGGGGAAAGGCACGGAATTGCCAATCAGCCCCAGCATTTT. Its translation: CATSDLQGERHGIANQPQHF.

In its sample, this clonotype was seen many times. This sequence joins TRBV4-2 and TRBJ2-5; 7 bases line up with TRBD1. Germline lookup yields CDR1 LGHNA and CDR2 YNFKEQ. This CDR3 spans 15 amino acids. V lost 1 base, J lost 4 bases, and 6 bases stayed unmatched. CDR3 coding DNA: TGTGCCAGCAGCCAAGGACAGGGTGGTCGAGAGACCCAGTACTTC. This encodes CASSQGQGGRETQYF.

This clonotype was seen ten or more times. J is TRBJ2-5 and V is TRBV6-2 or TRBV6-3; 7 positions agree with TRBD2. CDR1 and CDR2 (germline): MNHEY, SVGEGT. The CDR3 consists of 14 residues. V gave up 8 bases and J gave up 5 bases; unmatched junction bases: 11. CDR3 sequence reads: CASGGGASSETQYF. Here the CDR3 DNA reads TGTGCCAGCGGCGGGGGAGCGAGTAGCGAGACCCAGTACTTC.

This rearrangement joins TRBV7-8 to TRBJ1-1; D gene unclear. V was trimmed by 5 bases and J by 4 bases, leaving 14 bases between them. Germline V lookup: CDR1 SGHVS, CDR2 FQNEAQ. This CDR3 is built from 14 residues. For the CDR3, the DNA is TGTGCCAGCAGCCCGCCGTCAGTTGGCACTGAAGCTTTCTTT. Its translation: CASSPPSVGTEAFF.

V usage is TRBV6-6 and J usage is TRBJ2-1; TRBD2 agrees at 9 bases. This CDR3 has 14 amino acids. Germline V gene sequence: CDR1 MNHNY, CDR2 SVGAGI (reference sequence). The trim removed 2 bases at V and 7 bases at J, leaving 3 bases unmatched. The CDR3 DNA follows: TGTGCCAGCAGTTACCGACTAGCGGAAAATGAGCAGTTCTTC. Its translation is CASSYRLAENEQFF.

Of note for this clonotype: A read error may produce the germline difference seen at one junction end. This chain uses TRBV7-7 with TRBJ2-1; 7 bases are a match to TRBD1. Germline lookup yields CDR1 SSHAT and CDR2 FNYEAQ (reference sequence). The length of the CDR3 is 13 residues. The CDR3 DNA reads as TGTGCTAGCAGCTGGGACAGAGACAATGAGCAGTTCTTC. Amino acid sequence: CASSWDRDNEQFF. Full variable domain (remainder filled in from reference TRBV7-7 and TRBJ2-1): GAGVSQSPRYKVTKRGQDVTLRCDPISSHATLYWYQQALGQGPEFLTYFNYEAQPDKSGLPSDRFSAERPEGSISTLTIQRTEQRDSAMYRCASSWDRDNEQFFGPGTRLTVL.

This clonotype was detected ten times or more. J is TRBJ1-2 and V is TRBV29-1, with D possibly being TRBD1 (6 bases). The CDR3 spans 14 residues. Trimming cost V 3 bases and J 3 bases, with 14 bases left between them. CDR1 and CDR2 (germline): SQVTM, ANQGSEA. The CDR3 region has the DNA TGCAGCGTTGACTCTCCACAGGGAGACTATGGCTACACCTTC. This gives the protein CSVDSPQGDYGYTF.

This clonotype was counted many times. The rearrangement uses TRBV5-6 and TRBJ1-2; unclear D gene. CDR1 and CDR2 (germline): SGHDT, YYEEEE. This CDR3 contains 14 residues. V shed 2 bases and J shed 3 bases, with 11 bases lying between them. The CDR3 region is CASSFGSAYYGYTF. The CDR3 nucleotides read TGTGCCAGCAGCTTCGGCTCAGCCTACTATGGCTACACCTTC.

The chain has TRBV7-6 and TRBJ2-5; 9 bases map to TRBD2. Trimming cost V 5 bases and J 5 bases; bases outside gene matches: 6. The CDR3 runs to 14 residues. Looked up from germline, CDR1 is SGHVS and CDR2 is FNYEAQ. The DNA of the CDR3 is TGTGCCAGCAGCCCGACTAGCGGAGGGGAGACCCAGTACTTC. Its translation is CASSPTSGGETQYF.

This clonotype showed up just a few times. V and J are TRBV28 and TRBJ2-7; 7 positions match TRBD1. Looked up from germline, CDR1 is MDHEN and CDR2 is SYDVKM. After removal of 2 bases from V and 3 bases from J, the junction contained 4 bases not matched to a gene. The CDR3 is made up of 14 amino acids. As DNA, the CDR3 is TGTGCCAGCAGTTTAAGGGACAGTTACTACGAGCAGTACTTC. Translated: CASSLRDSYYEQYF.

V is TRBV24-1 and J is TRBJ2-4; 8 positions match TRBD1. In germline, CDR1 is KGHDR, CDR2 SFDVKD. After removal of 4 bases from V and 3 bases from J, the junction contained 1 base not matched to a gene. The CDR3 totals 14 residues. CDR3 sequence (DNA): TGTGCCACCAGTGAGGGACAGGACAAAAACATTCAGTACTTC. Amino acids: CATSEGQDKNIQYF.

This clonotype was recorded many times. The rearrangement links TRBV7-2 to TRBJ1-1, with 7 bases aligning to TRBD1. Trimming cost V 1 base and J 3 bases; bases outside gene matches: 5. The CDR3 extends over 15 amino acids. CDR1 and CDR2 (germline): SGHTA, FQGNSA. CDR3 residues: CASSLDVQGDTEAFF. For the CDR3, the DNA is TGTGCCAGCAGCTTAGATGTGCAGGGGGACACTGAAGCTTTCTTT.

This clonotype was observed a handful of times. The chain recombines TRBV30 with TRBJ2-7, with TRBD1 matching over 8 bases. V lost 1 base, J lost 9 bases, and 5 bases stayed unmatched. Germline V lookup: CDR1 GTSNPN, CDR2 SVGIG (reference sequence). CDR3 length: 12 amino acids. CDR3 sequence (DNA): TGTGCCTGGAGTGGGCAGGGGGCTGCGCAGTACTTC. Amino acids: CAWSGQGAAQYF.

This clonotype was detected a few times. The chain links TRBV4-1 to TRBJ2-2; D not certain. Looked up from germline, CDR1 is MGHRA and CDR2 is YSYEKL. The CDR3 covers 17 residues. Trimming took 2 bases from V and 4 from J, leaving 17 bases between them. CDR3 loop: CASSQLDLIQATGELFF. CDR3 in DNA: TGCGCCAGCAGCCAACTGGACCTCATCCAGGCCACCGGGGAGCTGTTTTTT.

At least ten counts were recorded for this clonotype. The chain uses TRBV3-1 and TRBJ2-3; TRBD2 might be the D (6 bases). Per the germline V gene, CDR1 is LGHDT and CDR2 is YNNKEL (reference sequence). The CDR3 consists of 13 residues. V lost 4 bases, J lost 6 bases, and 11 bases lay in between. The CDR3 DNA follows: TGTGCCAGCAGCCGGTCGGGAGAGGATACGCAGTATTTT. It yields the protein CASSRSGEDTQYF.

V gene TRBV7-2 combines with J gene TRBJ2-3, with TRBD2 matching over 9 bases. Germline V gives CDR1 SGHTA, CDR2 FQGNSA. The CDR3 has 17 amino acids. With 2 bases clipped from V and 1 base from J, the junction kept 7 bases outside the gene matches. CDR3 sequence reads: CASSLRLAGARTDTQYF. The CDR3 DNA reads TGTGCCAGCAGCTTAAGATTAGCGGGGGCCCGCACAGATACGCAGTATTTT.

In its sample, this clonotype was seen many times. J is TRBJ1-1 and V is TRBV30; unclear D gene. This CDR3 has 12 amino acids. In germline, CDR1 is GTSNPN, CDR2 SVGIG (reference sequence). Trimming shortened V by 1 base and J by 1 base, and 4 bases separated the two germline ends. CDR3 sequence (DNA): TGTGCCTGGAGTGACACGAACACTGAAGCTTTCTTT. As protein: CAWSDTNTEAFF.

The CDR3, as DNA: TGTGCCAGCAGCCCCCGTGGGGTCGGGGAGGGGTATACGCAGTATTTT. It is translated as CASSPRGVGEGYTQYF. This chain joins TRBV9 and TRBJ2-3; 7 bases align to TRBD2. The V gene end was trimmed by 4 bases and the J gene end by 7 bases; junction bases not matched to a gene: 15. This CDR3 is 16 amino acids long. In germline, CDR1 is SGDLS, CDR2 YYNGEE.

This clonotype appeared a few times. V and J are TRBV3-1 and TRBJ2-5, with D tentatively TRBD1 (6 bases). Trimming cost V 4 bases and J 0 bases, with 9 bases left between them. The CDR3 is made up of 14 amino acids. The germline gives CDR1 LGHDT, CDR2 YNNKEL (reference sequence). The DNA of the CDR3 is TGTGCCAGCAGCCGCCAGGGGTACCAAGAGACCCAGTACTTC. Its protein is CASSRQGYQETQYF.

The J gene is TRBJ2-1, the V gene TRBV7-9; TRBD2 aligns across 13 bases. Germline V CDR1 and CDR2: SEHNR, FQNEAQ (reference sequence). V lost 6 bases to trimming and J lost 9 bases; unmatched junction nucleotides: 11. The CDR3 has 16 residues. The CDR3 sequence: CASRFGLAGELPEQFF. Written as DNA, the CDR3 is TGTGCCAGCAGATTTGGACTAGCGGGAGAATTGCCTGAGCAGTTCTTC.

This clonotype was detected only a few times. CDR3 residues: CASSSYSGNTIYF. The CDR3 DNA reads as TGCGCCAGCAGCTCCTACTCTGGAAACACCATATATTTT. J is TRBJ1-3 and V is TRBV5-1; the D is unclear. This CDR3 comprises 13 residues. Trimming took off 3 bases at V and 0 bases at J, with 4 bases between the two ends. Germline CDR1 SGHRS, CDR2 YFSETQ.